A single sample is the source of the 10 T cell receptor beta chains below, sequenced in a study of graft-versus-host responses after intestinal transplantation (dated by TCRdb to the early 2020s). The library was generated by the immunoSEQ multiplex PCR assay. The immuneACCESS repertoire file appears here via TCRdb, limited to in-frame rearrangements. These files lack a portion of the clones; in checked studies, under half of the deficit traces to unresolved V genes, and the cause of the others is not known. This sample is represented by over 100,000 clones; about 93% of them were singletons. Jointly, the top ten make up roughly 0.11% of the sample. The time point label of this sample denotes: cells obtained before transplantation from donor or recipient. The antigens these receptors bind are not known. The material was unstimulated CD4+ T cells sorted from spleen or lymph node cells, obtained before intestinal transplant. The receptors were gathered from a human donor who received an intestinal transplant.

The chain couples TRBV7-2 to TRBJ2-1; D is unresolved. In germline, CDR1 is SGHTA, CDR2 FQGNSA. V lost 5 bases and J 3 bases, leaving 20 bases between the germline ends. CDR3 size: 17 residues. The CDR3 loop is CASSPLIRVAIYNEQFF. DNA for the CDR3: TGTGCCAGCAGCCCCCTGATTAGAGTTGCGATCTACAATGAGCAGTTCTTC.

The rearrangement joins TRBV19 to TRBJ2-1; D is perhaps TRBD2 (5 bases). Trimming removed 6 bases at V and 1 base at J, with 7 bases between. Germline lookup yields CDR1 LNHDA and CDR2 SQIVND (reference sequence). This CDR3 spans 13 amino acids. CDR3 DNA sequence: TGTGCCAGTAGACGGGGATCCTACAATGAGCAGTTCTTC. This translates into CASRRGSYNEQFF.

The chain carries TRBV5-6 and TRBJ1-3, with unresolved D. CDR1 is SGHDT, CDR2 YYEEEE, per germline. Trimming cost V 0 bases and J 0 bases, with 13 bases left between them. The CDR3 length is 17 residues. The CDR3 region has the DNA TGTGCCAGCAGCTTGGCTGGAACCTATTTCTCTGGAAACACCATATATTTT. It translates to CASSLAGTYFSGNTIYF. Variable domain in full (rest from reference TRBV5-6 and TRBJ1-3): DAGVTQSPTHLIKTRGQQVTLRCSPKSGHDTVSWYQQALGQGPQFIFQYYEEEERQRGNFPDRFSGHQFPNYSSELNVNALLLGDSALYLCASSLAGTYFSGNTIYFGEGSWLTVV.

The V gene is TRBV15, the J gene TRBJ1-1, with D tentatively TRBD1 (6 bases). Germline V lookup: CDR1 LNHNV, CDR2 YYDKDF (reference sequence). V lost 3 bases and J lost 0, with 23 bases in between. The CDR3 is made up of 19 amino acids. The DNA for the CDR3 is TGTGCCACCAGCAGGGGGGGGGTACACGGGACACAACTGAACACTGAAGCTTTCTTT. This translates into CATSRGGVHGTQLNTEAFF.

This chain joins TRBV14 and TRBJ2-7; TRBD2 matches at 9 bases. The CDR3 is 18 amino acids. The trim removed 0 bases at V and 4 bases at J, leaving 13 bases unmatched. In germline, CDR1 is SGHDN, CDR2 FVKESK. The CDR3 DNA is TGTGCCAGCAGCCAAGATTTCCTTCCGACTAGCGGCTCGTACGAGCAGTACTTC. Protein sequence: CASSQDFLPTSGSYEQYF.

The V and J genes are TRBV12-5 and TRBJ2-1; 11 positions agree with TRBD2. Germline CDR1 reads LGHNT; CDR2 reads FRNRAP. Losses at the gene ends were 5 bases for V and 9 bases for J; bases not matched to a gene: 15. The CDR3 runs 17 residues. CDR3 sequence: CASGLNPGLAVPREQFF. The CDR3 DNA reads TGTGCTAGTGGTCTTAATCCGGGACTAGCGGTCCCCCGTGAGCAGTTCTTC.

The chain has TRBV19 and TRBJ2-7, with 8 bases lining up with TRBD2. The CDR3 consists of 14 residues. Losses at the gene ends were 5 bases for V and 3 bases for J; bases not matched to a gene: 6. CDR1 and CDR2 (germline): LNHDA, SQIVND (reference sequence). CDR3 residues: CASSRTSLFYEQYF. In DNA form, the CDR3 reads TGTGCCAGTAGTCGGACTAGCCTATTCTACGAGCAGTACTTC. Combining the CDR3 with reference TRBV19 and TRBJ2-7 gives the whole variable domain DGGITQSPKYLFRKEGQNVTLSCEQNLNHDAMYWYRQDPGQGLRLIYYSQIVNDFQKGDIAEGYSVSREKKESFPLTVTSAQKNPTAFYLCASSRTSLFYEQYFGPGTRLTVT.

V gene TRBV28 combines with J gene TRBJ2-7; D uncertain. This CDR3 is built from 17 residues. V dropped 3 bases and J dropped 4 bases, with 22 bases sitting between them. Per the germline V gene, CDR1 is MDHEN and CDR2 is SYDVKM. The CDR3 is CASSLVYREPVFYEQYF. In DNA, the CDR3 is TGTGCCAGCAGTTTGGTCTACCGCGAACCGGTGTTTTACGAGCAGTACTTC.

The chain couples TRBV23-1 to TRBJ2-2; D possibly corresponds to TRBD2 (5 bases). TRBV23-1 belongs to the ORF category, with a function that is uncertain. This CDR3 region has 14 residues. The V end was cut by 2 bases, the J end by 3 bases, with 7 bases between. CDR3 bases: TGCGCCAGCAGTCAACCCGGGGACACCGGGGAGCTGTTTTTT. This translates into CASSQPGDTGELFF.

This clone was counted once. The chain's CDR3 is CAWSVGPQGATGGYTF. The CDR3 DNA reads TGTGCCTGGAGTGTGGGACCCCAGGGGGCGACTGGTGGCTACACCTTC. The chain employs TRBV30 and TRBJ1-2; TRBD1 matches 8 bases. The germline gives CDR1 GTSNPN, CDR2 SVGIG (reference sequence). V gave up 0 bases and J gave up 7 bases; unmatched junction bases: 13. The CDR3 is made up of 16 amino acids. The entire variable domain, with the rest obtained from reference TRBV30 and TRBJ1-2, is as follows: SQTIHQWPATLVQPVGSPLSLECTVEGTSNPNLYWYRQAAGRGLQLLFYSVGIGQISSEVPQNLSASRPQDRQFILSSKKLLLSDSGFYLCAWSVGPQGATGGYTFGSGTRLTVV.